Shown below are 15 T cell receptor beta chains from a single sample sequenced in a study of shared clonotypes between healthy human individuals. Generated by immunoSEQ multiplex PCR, the TCRdb table keeps only in-frame clones and is missing some. The sample consists of some 2.4 million clones, 90% to 95% of them appearing once. The sequenced material came from naive CD4+ T cells from PBMCs. Subset specified: CD45RA+ positively selected. These receptors came from a man aged 18 to 30 in good health. Some clones in this sample may be carry-over from other donors' samples.

V usage is TRBV11-2 and J usage is TRBJ2-7, with D possibly TRBD2 on 6 matching bases. The V end lost 4 bases, the J end lost 5 bases, and 15 bases lay between the germline ends. This CDR3 comprises 14 residues. CDR1 and CDR2 (germline): SGHAT, FQNNGV. CDR3: CASSSPGLPHEQYF. CDR3 DNA: TGTGCCAGCAGCTCCCCGGGACTCCCTCACGAGCAGTACTTC.

This clone was found once. The sample contains more than one DNA sequence encoding this CDR3. The chain employs TRBV28 and TRBJ1-1; 7 nucleotides agree with TRBD1. Per the germline V gene, CDR1 is MDHEN and CDR2 is SYDVKM. V lost 4 bases, J lost 1 base, and 6 bases stayed unmatched. This CDR3 has 15 residues. CDR3 bases: TGTGCCAGCAGTTCGACAGGGCCGACGAACACTGAAGCTTTCTTT. It codes for CASSSTGPTNTEAFF.

The chain couples TRBV5-1 to TRBJ2-1; the match to TRBD2 covers 8 bases. The J segment lost 4 bases and the V segment lost 5 bases, leaving 11 bases of the junction unmatched. Germline values: CDR1 SGHRS, CDR2 YFSETQ. The CDR3 totals 16 residues. CDR3 in DNA: TGCGCCAGCAGTAACAGGGTGGCGGGGGGATACAATGAGCAGTTCTTC. Translation: CASSNRVAGGYNEQFF.

This rearrangement joins TRBV6-1 to TRBJ1-3; no reliable D call. Germline values: CDR1 MNHNS, CDR2 SASEGT. The CDR3 runs to 16 residues. The germline V and J ends were trimmed by 4 bases and 1 base, with 14 bases remaining between them. CDR3 amino acids: CASSVIGLQSGNTIYF. The CDR3 nucleotides read TGTGCCAGCAGTGTAATCGGACTTCAATCTGGAAACACCATATATTTT.

The rearrangement uses TRBV28 and TRBJ2-1; 12 nucleotides match TRBD2. Trimming at V came to 4 bases and at J to 8 bases, leaving 6 bases not matched to a gene. CDR1 MDHEN and CDR2 SYDVKM come from the germline V gene. The CDR3 has 15 residues. The CDR3 loop reads CASSSRLAGVDEQFF. The DNA for the CDR3 is TGTGCCAGCAGTTCTCGACTAGCGGGAGTTGATGAGCAGTTCTTC.

V and J are TRBV14 and TRBJ2-7, with 11 bases fitting TRBD1. Unmatched junction bases numbered 11, after V lost 0 bases and J lost 10 bases. Germline CDR1 and CDR2: SGHDN and FVKESK. The CDR3 runs 16 residues. For the CDR3, the DNA is TGTGCCAGCAGCCAAGATTACGGGACAGGGGGTATTATCCAGTACTTC. Its protein product is CASSQDYGTGGIIQYF.

Concerning this clone itself: Distinct nucleotide sequences in the sample also encode this CDR3. The chain is built from TRBV5-6 and TRBJ1-6; no definite D call. The CDR3 loop spans 13 amino acids. The V end lost 0 bases, the J end lost 8 bases, and 6 bases lay between the germline ends. Germline CDR1 is SGHDT and CDR2 is YYEEEE. The CDR3: CASSLDRDSPLHF. The CDR3 DNA is TGTGCCAGCAGCTTGGACAGAGATTCACCCCTCCACTTT.

In this sample, this clone turned up a few times. The chain carries TRBV30 and TRBJ1-1; no clear D. CDR3 length: 13 residues. Per germline, CDR1 GTSNPN and CDR2 SVGIG (reference sequence). The germline V and J ends were trimmed by 3 bases and 2 bases, with 10 bases remaining between them. CDR3 amino acids: CAWSANLNTEAFF. CDR3 in DNA: TGTGCCTGGAGCGCCAACCTAAACACTGAAGCTTTCTTT.

Concerning this clone itself: At one boundary the junction diverges from the germline segment, which might be a read error. V gene TRBV2 combines with J gene TRBJ2-1; TRBD2 matches at 13 bases. The CDR3 covers 12 residues. Germline assignment: CDR1 SNHLY and CDR2 FYNNEI. The CDR3 nucleotides are TGTGCCAGCAGTGAGTTTGGGACTAGCGGGGTCTTC. The encoded protein is CASSEFGTSGVF.

This chain links TRBV5-1 with TRBJ2-7; 9 positions agree with TRBD1. Germline V lookup: CDR1 SGHRS, CDR2 YFSETQ. This CDR3 is 15 amino acids long. V trimming: 1 base; J trimming: 3 bases; junction bases outside the gene matches: 5. CDR3 in DNA: TGCGCCAGCAGCTTGATAGGGGACAGGGACTACGAGCAGTACTTC. Protein sequence: CASSLIGDRDYEQYF. Supplemented by reference TRBV5-1 and TRBJ2-7, the full variable domain reads KAGVTQTPRYLIKTRGQQVTLSCSPISGHRSVSWYQQTPGQGLQFLFEYFSETQRNKGNFPGRFSGRQFSNSRSEMNVSTLELGDSALYLCASSLIGDRDYEQYFGPGTRLTVT.

The chain couples TRBV10-1 to TRBJ2-3; TRBD1 aligns across 7 bases. The CDR3 spans 15 residues. Trimming cost V 0 bases and J 5 bases; bases outside gene matches: 5. Germline V gene sequence: CDR1 WNHNN, CDR2 SYGVQD (reference sequence). Written as DNA, the CDR3 is TGCGCCAGCAGTGAGTCCGGCAGGGGGATAGATACGCAGTATTTT. Its translation is CASSESGRGIDTQYF.

The chain links TRBV5-1 to TRBJ2-4; D remains ambiguous. With 9 bases removed from V and 5 bases from J, the gap between germline ends came to 18 bases. This CDR3 region has 14 residues. Germline V gives CDR1 SGHRS, CDR2 YFSETQ. CDR3 coding DNA: TGCGCCAAAAGGACGGTGCCGGACCAAAACATTCAGTACTTC. This sequence encodes CAKRTVPDQNIQYF. Full variable domain (outside the CDR3, taken from reference TRBV5-1 and TRBJ2-4): KAGVTQTPRYLIKTRGQQVTLSCSPISGHRSVSWYQQTPGQGLQFLFEYFSETQRNKGNFPGRFSGRQFSNSRSEMNVSTLELGDSALYLCAKRTVPDQNIQYFGAGTRLSVL.

V gene TRBV6-1 combines with J gene TRBJ2-7, with TRBD1 as a possible D gene (6 bases). Germline V CDR1 and CDR2: MNHNS, SASEGT. The CDR3 extends over 13 amino acids. Trimming took 6 bases from V and 2 from J, leaving 11 bases between them. CDR3 in DNA: TGTGCCAGCAGAGACAGGACCCCCTACGAGCAGTACTTC. Encoded protein: CASRDRTPYEQYF.

A note on this clone: This sample includes further DNA sequences coding for the same CDR3. The chain is built from TRBV5-1 and TRBJ1-3; weak D call: TRBD1 (6 bases). This CDR3 spans 13 amino acids. Per germline, CDR1 SGHRS and CDR2 YFSETQ. V gave up 2 bases and J gave up 3 bases, with 6 bases separating them. CDR3 loop: CASSLQGGNTIYF. CDR3 sequence (DNA): TGCGCCAGCAGCTTACAGGGTGGAAACACCATATATTTT.

This chain links TRBV11-2 with TRBJ2-7; D ambiguous. V lost 5 bases to trimming and J lost 3 bases, with 5 bases between them. This CDR3 is built from 11 residues. CDR1 is SGHAT, CDR2 FQNNGV, per germline. This CDR3 is CASSGDYEQYF. The CDR3 DNA is TGTGCCAGCAGCGGGGACTACGAGCAGTACTTC. The variable domain in full, with the rest retrieved from reference TRBV11-2 and TRBJ2-7, is EAGVAQSPRYKIIEKRQSVAFWCNPISGHATLYWYQQILGQGPKLLIQFQNNGVVDDSQLPKDRFSAERLKGVDSTLKIQPAKLEDSAVYLCASSGDYEQYFGPGTRLTVT.